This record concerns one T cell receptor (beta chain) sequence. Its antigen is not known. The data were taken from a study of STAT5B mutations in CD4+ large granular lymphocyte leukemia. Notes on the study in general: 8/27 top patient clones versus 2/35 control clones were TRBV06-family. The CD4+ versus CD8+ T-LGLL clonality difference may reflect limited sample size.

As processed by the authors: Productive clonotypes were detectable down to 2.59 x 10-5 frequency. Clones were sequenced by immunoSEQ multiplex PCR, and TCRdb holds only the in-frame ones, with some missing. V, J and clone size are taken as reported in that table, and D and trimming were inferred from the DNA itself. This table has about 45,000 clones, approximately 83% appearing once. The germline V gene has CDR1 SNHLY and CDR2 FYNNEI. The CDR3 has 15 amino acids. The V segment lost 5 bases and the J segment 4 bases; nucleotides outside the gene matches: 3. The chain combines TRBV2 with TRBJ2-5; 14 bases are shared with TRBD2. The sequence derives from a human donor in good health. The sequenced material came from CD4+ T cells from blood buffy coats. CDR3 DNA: TGTGCCAGCAGTCTCGGGACTAGCGGGAGAGAGACCCAGTACTTC. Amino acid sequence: CASSLGTSGRETQYF.